A single sample gave rise to the 12 T cell receptor beta chains below, sequenced in a study of graft-versus-host responses after intestinal transplantation. Assay used: immunoSEQ multiplex PCR; TCRdb lists only in-frame clones, some missing. The data show about 86,000 clones, roughly four fifths seen once. These TCRs' antigens remain unknown. Sequenced material: unstimulated CD8+ T cells sorted from spleen or lymph node cells, taken before intestinal transplant. These receptors all stem from a human donor who received an intestinal transplant.

V gene TRBV25-1 combines with J gene TRBJ1-2; D is possibly TRBD1 (5 bases). The CDR3 is 16 amino acids. Germline CDR1 is MGHDK and CDR2 is SYGVNS. Trimming took off 1 base at V and 5 bases at J, with 17 bases between the two ends. The CDR3, as DNA: TGTGCCAGCAGTGAATGGGGACCCCGGACGGGGTATGGCTACACCTTC. It is translated as CASSEWGPRTGYGYTF.

The rearrangement joins TRBV28 to TRBJ2-7; TRBD1 is a possible D gene (6 bases). This CDR3 contains 13 residues. With 4 bases removed from V and 0 bases from J, the gap between germline ends came to 7 bases. Per the germline V gene, CDR1 is MDHEN and CDR2 is SYDVKM. Here the CDR3 DNA reads TGTGCCAGCAGTTGGGACACCTCCTACGAGCAGTACTTC. This codes for CASSWDTSYEQYF.

The V and J genes are TRBV27 and TRBJ2-5, with 11 nucleotides matching TRBD2. The CDR3 has 16 amino acids. V lost 5 bases and J lost 3; bases outside the gene matches: 8. CDR1 and CDR2 (germline): MNHEY, SMNVEV (reference sequence). CDR3 coding DNA: TGTGCCAGCAGTCTTAGGCCGGGACTAGCGGAAGAGACCCAGTACTTC. Its protein product is CASSLRPGLAEETQYF.

This rearrangement joins TRBV27 to TRBJ2-1; a weak D match, TRBD1 (5 bases). The germline CDR1 and CDR2 sequences are MNHEY and SMNVEV (reference sequence). Trimming left V 3 bases short and J 2 bases short, with 14 bases between. The length of the CDR3 is 16 residues. The CDR3: CASSLDTYKTYNEQFF. In DNA, the CDR3 is TGTGCCAGCAGTTTGGACACCTATAAAACCTACAATGAGCAGTTCTTC.

V usage is TRBV4-1 and J usage is TRBJ1-2; D might be TRBD1 (5 bases). V shed 5 bases and J shed 2 bases, with 9 bases lying between them. CDR3 length equals 13 residues. Germline lookup yields CDR1 MGHRA and CDR2 YSYEKL. The CDR3 DNA reads TGCGCCAGCAGCTCGGGACGGAACTATGGCTACACCTTC. Protein product: CASSSGRNYGYTF.

This chain uses TRBV7-2 with TRBJ2-3; D may be TRBD2 (6 bases). V lost 1 base to trimming and J lost 1 base, with 9 bases between them. Germline loops: CDR1 SGHTA, CDR2 FQGNSA. CDR3 length equals 15 residues. CDR3 loop: CASSLGASGTDTQYF. The CDR3 DNA sequence: TGTGCCAGCAGCTTAGGGGCTAGCGGCACAGATACGCAGTATTTT.

V usage is TRBV2 and J usage is TRBJ1-2; perhaps TRBD1 as D (6 bases). V lost 5 bases to trimming and J lost 6 bases, with 19 bases between them. The CDR3 extends over 15 amino acids. CDR1 is SNHLY, CDR2 FYNNEI, per germline. In DNA, the CDR3 is TGTGCCAGCAGTTACCAGGAGGGGGAGGCTGATGGCTACACCTTC. It specifies CASSYQEGEADGYTF.

The gene calls are TRBV12-5 and TRBJ2-3, with 8 nucleotides matching TRBD2. Per the germline V gene, CDR1 is LGHNT and CDR2 is FRNRAP. This CDR3 comprises 17 residues. The V gene end was trimmed by 7 bases and the J gene end by 3 bases; junction bases not matched to a gene: 15. The CDR3 region has the DNA TGTGCTAGTGCTGCCCTAATAGGTAGCGGGGTAACAGATACGCAGTATTTT. It specifies CASAALIGSGVTDTQYF. Supplemented by reference TRBV12-5 and TRBJ2-3, the full variable domain reads DARVTQTPRHKVTEMGQEVTMRCQPILGHNTVFWYRQTMMQGLELLAYFRNRAPLDDSGMPKDRFSAEMPDATLATLKIQPSEPRDSAVYFCASAALIGSGVTDTQYFGPGTRLTVL.

The chain joins TRBV27 to TRBJ2-7; possible D gene TRBD2, 6 bases. CDR3 length: 15 residues. CDR1 and CDR2 from the germline V gene are MNHEY and SMNVEV (reference sequence). The germline V and J ends were trimmed by 8 bases and 0 bases, with 17 bases remaining between them. Written as DNA, the CDR3 is TGTGCCAGCGGGGTCGGGACTCCTTACTCCTACGAGCAGTACTTC. It specifies CASGVGTPYSYEQYF.

The chain combines TRBV20-1 with TRBJ2-3; 8 bases line up with TRBD2. This CDR3 has 10 amino acids. V trimming: 7 bases; J trimming: 9 bases; junction bases outside the gene matches: 3. The germline V gene encodes CDR1 DFQATT and CDR2 SNEGSKA (reference sequence). CDR3 protein: CSGGRYTQYF. CDR3 in DNA: TGCAGTGGCGGGAGGTACACGCAGTATTTT.

This chain links TRBV10-3 with TRBJ2-3, with 16 nucleotides matching TRBD2. The CDR3 length is 17 residues. Germline CDR1 reads ENHRY; CDR2 reads SYGVKD. The trim removed 2 bases at V and 3 bases at J, leaving 2 bases unmatched. Here the CDR3 reads CAISEEGLAGGTDTQYF. DNA for the CDR3: TGTGCCATCAGTGAGGAGGGACTAGCGGGGGGGACAGATACGCAGTATTTT.

On this clone: This same CDR3 is encoded by further DNA sequences in the sample. The chain has TRBV11-2 and TRBJ2-3, with 10 positions matching TRBD2. Germline lookup yields CDR1 SGHAT and CDR2 FQNNGV. The CDR3 is made up of 19 amino acids. J was trimmed by 6 bases and V by 6 bases; bases with no gene match: 21. The CDR3 DNA is TGTGCCAGCAGTCCAAGGCCCCTGGAGCGGGGGGGCGGGGGCGATACGCAGTATTTT. It translates to CASSPRPLERGGGGDTQYF.